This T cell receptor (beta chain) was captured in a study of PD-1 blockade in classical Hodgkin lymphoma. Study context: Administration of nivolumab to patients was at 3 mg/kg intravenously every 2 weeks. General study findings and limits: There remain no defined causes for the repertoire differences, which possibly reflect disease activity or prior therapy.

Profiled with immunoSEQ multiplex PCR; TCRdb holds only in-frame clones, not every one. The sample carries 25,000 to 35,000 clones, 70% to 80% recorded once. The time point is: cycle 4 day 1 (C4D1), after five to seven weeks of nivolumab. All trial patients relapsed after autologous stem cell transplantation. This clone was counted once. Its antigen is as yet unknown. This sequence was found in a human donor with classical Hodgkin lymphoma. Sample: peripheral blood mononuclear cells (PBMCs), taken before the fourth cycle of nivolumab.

The CDR3 protein is CASSLGQGANTEAFF. CDR3 coding DNA: TGTGCCAGCAGCTTAGGGCAGGGGGCGAACACTGAAGCTTTCTTT. The V and J genes are TRBV13 and TRBJ1-1; 8 bases map to TRBD1. The trim removed 0 bases at V and 1 base at J, leaving 1 base unmatched. CDR3 length: 15 residues. Looked up from germline, CDR1 is PRHDT and CDR2 is FYEKMQ (reference sequence).